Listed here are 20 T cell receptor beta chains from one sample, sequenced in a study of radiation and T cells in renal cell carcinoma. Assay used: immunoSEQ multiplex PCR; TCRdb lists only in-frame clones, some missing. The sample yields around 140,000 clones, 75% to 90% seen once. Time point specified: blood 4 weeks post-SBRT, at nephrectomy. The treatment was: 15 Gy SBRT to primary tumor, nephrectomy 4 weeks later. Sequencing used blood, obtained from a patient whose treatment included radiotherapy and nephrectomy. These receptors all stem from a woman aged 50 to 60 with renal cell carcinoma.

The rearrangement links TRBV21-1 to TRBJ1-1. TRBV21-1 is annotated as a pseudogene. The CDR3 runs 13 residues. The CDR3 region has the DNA TGTGCCAGCAGCAAAGAATTAACGGGTGAAGCTTTCTTT. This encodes CASSKELTGEAFF.

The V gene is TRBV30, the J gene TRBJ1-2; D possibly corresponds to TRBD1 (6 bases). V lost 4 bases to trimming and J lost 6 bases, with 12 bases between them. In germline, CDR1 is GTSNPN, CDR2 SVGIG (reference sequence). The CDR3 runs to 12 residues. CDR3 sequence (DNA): TGTGCCTGGAATAAGCGACAGGATGGCTACACCTTC. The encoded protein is CAWNKRQDGYTF.

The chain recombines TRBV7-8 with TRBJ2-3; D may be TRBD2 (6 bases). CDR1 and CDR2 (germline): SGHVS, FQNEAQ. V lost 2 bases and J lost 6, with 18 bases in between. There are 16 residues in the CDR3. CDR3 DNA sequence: TGTGCCAGCAGCTTAAATACCGGGACTGGGGGGGATACGCAGTATTTT. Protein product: CASSLNTGTGGDTQYF.

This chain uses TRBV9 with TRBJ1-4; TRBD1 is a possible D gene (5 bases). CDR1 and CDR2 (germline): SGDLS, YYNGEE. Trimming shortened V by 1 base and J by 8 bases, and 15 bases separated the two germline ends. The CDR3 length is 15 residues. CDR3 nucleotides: TGTGCCAGCAGCGTACAGCCTGCCGGGGGGGAAAAACTGTTTTTT. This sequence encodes CASSVQPAGGEKLFF.

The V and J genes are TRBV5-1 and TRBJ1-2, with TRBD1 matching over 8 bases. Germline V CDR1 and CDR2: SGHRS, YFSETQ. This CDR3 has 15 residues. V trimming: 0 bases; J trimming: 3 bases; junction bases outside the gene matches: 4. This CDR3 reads CASSLAPTGDYGYTF. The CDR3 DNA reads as TGCGCCAGCAGCTTGGCCCCGACAGGGGACTATGGCTACACCTTC.

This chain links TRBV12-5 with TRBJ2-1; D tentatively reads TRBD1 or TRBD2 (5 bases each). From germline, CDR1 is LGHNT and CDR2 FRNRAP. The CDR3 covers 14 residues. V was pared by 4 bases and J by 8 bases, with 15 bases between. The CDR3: CASGSGTLGDEQFF. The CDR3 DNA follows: TGTGCTAGTGGTTCAGGGACCCTCGGCGATGAGCAGTTCTTC.

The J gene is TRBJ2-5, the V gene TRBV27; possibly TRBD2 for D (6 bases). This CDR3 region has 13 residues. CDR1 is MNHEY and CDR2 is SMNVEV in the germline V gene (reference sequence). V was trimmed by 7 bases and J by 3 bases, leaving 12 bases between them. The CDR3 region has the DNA TGTGCCAGCACCCCAGCGGGCAAAGAGACCCAGTACTTC. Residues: CASTPAGKETQYF.

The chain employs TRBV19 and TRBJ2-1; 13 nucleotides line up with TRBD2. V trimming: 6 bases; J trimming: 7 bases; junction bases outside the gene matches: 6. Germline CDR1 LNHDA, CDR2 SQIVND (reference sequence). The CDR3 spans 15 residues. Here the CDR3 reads CASRLAGGPLNEQFF. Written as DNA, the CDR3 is TGTGCCAGTAGACTAGCGGGAGGGCCTCTTAATGAGCAGTTCTTC.

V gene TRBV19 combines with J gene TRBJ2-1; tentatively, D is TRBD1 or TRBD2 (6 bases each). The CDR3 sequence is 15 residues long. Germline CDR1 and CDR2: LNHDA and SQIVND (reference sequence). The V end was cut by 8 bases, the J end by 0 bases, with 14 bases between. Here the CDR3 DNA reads TGTGCCAGTGACCGGGGGCACCCCTCCTACAATGAGCAGTTCTTC. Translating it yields CASDRGHPSYNEQFF. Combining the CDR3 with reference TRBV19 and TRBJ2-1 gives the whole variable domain DGGITQSPKYLFRKEGQNVTLSCEQNLNHDAMYWYRQDPGQGLRLIYYSQIVNDFQKGDIAEGYSVSREKKESFPLTVTSAQKNPTAFYLCASDRGHPSYNEQFFGPGTRLTVL.

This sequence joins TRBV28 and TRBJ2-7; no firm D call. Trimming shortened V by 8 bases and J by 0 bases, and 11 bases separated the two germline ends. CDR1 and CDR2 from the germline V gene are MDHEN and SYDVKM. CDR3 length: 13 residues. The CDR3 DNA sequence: TGTGCCAGCCAGCGCTCGGGCTCCTACGAGCAGTACTTC. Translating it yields CASQRSGSYEQYF.

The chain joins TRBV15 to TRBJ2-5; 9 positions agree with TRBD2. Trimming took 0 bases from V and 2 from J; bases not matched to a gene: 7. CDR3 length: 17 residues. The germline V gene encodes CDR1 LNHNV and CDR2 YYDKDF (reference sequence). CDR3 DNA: TGTGCCACCAGCAGAGATCTTTTTAGCGGGGGTCAAGAGACCCAGTACTTC. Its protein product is CATSRDLFSGGQETQYF.

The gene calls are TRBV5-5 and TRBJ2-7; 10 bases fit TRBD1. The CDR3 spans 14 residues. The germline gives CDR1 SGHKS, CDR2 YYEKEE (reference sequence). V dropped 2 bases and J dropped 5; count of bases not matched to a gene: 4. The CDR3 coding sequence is TGTGCCAGCAGCTTTAGAGGGACAGGGGACGAGCAGTACTTC. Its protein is CASSFRGTGDEQYF.

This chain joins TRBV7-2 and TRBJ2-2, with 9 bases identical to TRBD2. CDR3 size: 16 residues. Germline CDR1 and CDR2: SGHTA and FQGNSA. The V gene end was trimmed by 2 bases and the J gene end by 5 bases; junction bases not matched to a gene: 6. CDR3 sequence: CASSLNSGRSTGELFF. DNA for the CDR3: TGTGCCAGCAGCTTAAATAGCGGGAGAAGTACCGGGGAGCTGTTTTTT.

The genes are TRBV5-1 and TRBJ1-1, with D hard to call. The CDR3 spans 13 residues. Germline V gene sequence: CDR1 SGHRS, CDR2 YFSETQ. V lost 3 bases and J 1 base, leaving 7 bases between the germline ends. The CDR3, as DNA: TGCGCCAGCAGCTCGGCATCGAACACTGAAGCTTTCTTT. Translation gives CASSSASNTEAFF. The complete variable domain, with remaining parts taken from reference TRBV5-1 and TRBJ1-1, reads KAGVTQTPRYLIKTRGQQVTLSCSPISGHRSVSWYQQTPGQGLQFLFEYFSETQRNKGNFPGRFSGRQFSNSRSEMNVSTLELGDSALYLCASSSASNTEAFFGQGTRLTVV.

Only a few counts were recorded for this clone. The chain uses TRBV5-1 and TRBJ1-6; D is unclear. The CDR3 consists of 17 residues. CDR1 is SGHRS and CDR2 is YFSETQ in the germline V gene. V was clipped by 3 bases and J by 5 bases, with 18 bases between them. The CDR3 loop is CASSSRLGRQNNSPLHF. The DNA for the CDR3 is TGCGCCAGCAGCTCGCGGCTGGGCAGGCAGAATAATTCACCCCTCCACTTT.

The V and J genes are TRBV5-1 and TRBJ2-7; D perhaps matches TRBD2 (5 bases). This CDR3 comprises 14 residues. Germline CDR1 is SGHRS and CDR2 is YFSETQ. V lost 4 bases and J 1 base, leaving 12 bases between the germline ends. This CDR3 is CASSIQEGSYEQYF. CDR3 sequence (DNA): TGCGCCAGCAGCATCCAAGAGGGTTCCTACGAGCAGTACTTC.

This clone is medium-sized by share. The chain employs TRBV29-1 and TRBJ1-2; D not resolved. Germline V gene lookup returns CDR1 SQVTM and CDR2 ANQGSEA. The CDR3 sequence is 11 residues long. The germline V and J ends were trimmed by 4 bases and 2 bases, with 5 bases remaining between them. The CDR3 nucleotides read TGCAGCGTTGGAGAAAACTATGGCTACACCTTC. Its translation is CSVGENYGYTF. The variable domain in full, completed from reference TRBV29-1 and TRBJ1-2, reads SAVISQKPSRDICQRGTSLTIQCQVDSQVTMMFWYRQQPGQSLTLIATANQGSEATYESGFVIDKFPISRPNLTFSTLTVSNMSPEDSSIYLCSVGENYGYTFGSGTRLTVV.

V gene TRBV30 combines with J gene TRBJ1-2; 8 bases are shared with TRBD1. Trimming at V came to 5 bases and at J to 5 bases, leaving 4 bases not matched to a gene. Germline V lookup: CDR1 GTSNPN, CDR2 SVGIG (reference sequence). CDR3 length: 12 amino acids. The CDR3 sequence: CAWDRGGYGYTF. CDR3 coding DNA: TGTGCCTGGGACAGGGGAGGATATGGCTACACCTTC. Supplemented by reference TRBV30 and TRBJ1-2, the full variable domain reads SQTIHQWPATLVQPVGSPLSLECTVEGTSNPNLYWYRQAAGRGLQLLFYSVGIGQISSEVPQNLSASRPQDRQFILSSKKLLLSDSGFYLCAWDRGGYGYTFGSGTRLTVV.

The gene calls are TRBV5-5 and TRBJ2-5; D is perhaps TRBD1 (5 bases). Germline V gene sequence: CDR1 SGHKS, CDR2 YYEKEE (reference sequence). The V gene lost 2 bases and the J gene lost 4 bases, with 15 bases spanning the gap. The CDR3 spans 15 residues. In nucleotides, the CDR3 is TGTGCCAGCAGCTTACTTTCAGGGATCGGAGAGACCCAGTACTTC. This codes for CASSLLSGIGETQYF.

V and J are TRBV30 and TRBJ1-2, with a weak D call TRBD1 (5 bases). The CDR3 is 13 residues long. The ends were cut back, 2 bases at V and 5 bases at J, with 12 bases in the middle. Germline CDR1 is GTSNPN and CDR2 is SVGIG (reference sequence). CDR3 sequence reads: CAWSRGWNYGYTF. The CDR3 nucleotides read TGTGCCTGGAGTCGGGGGTGGAATTATGGCTACACCTTC. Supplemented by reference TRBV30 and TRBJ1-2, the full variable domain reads SQTIHQWPATLVQPVGSPLSLECTVEGTSNPNLYWYRQAAGRGLQLLFYSVGIGQISSEVPQNLSASRPQDRQFILSSKKLLLSDSGFYLCAWSRGWNYGYTFGSGTRLTVV.